The entry below gives a single T cell receptor beta chain sequence along with its context. Its antigen is still unknown. It was with a sample-barcoded 5' primer and a J-beta primer mix that a second PCR of roughly 7 to 12 cycles was run. A single record per CDR3 protein comes from TCRdb applying MiXCR to the 5' RACE reads. Among more than 650,000 distinct CDR3 sequences listed, about 55% were seen once. The sample comes from a study of blood T cells in healthy people across ages. Study-level findings and limits: The fall in TCR beta diversity per million T cells was roughly linear with age.

Looked up from germline, CDR1 is LGHDT and CDR2 is YNNKEL (reference sequence). Trimming left V 2 bases short and J 8 bases short, with 18 bases between. The CDR3 extends over 15 amino acids. The TCR originated in a man older than 75 in good health. The rearrangement uses TRBV3-1 and TRBJ1-2; maybe TRBD1 (6 bases). The sequencing input was blood. Written as DNA, the CDR3 is TGTGCCAGCAGCCAACGGCGCAGGGGAATGGGCGGCTACACCTTC. It codes for CASSQRRRGMGGYTF. The entire variable domain, with the rest obtained from reference TRBV3-1 and TRBJ1-2, is as follows: DTAVSQTPKYLVTQMGNDKSIKCEQNLGHDTMYWYKQDSKKFLKIMFSYNNKELIINETVPNRFSPKSPDKAHLNLHINSLELGDSAVYFCASSQRRRGMGGYTFGSGTRLTVV.